This T cell receptor beta chain was recovered during a study of shared clonotypes between healthy human individuals (dated by TCRdb to about 2020). With respect to the entire study: The cohort comprised a couple of women and three men aged 18 to 49 years. For each donor, CD4 naive and CD4 memory were each given three plates, CD8 naive was given two plates, and CD8 memory was given one plate. To estimate repertoire size and how much clonotypes are shared between individuals, the study performed deep sequencing of blood TCR repertoires from a handful of healthy adults. Different laboratories and diverse techniques were used to prepare libraries and sequence TCR repertoires, to increase sequencing depth and limit assay-specific biases. Between about 0.9 and 8.9 billion PBMCs per donor were obtained by leukapheresis.

As regards this clone: This clone's antigen is unknown. Base qualities are missing; no much larger clone stands one base away.

The paper as a whole reports these results and caveats: Naive subsets generally had larger estimated clonotype richness than memory subsets. Because the study included a small number of donors, the genetic and exposure-history diversity represented was limited. Even with the large sequencing depth, rarefaction of the sorted-subset datasets indicated that sequencing was incomplete. Compared with non-shared clonotypes, clonotypes shared by all four sorted-subset donors had higher generation probabilities. Sampling was limited to blood, and TCR repertoires in tissue likely differ from TCR repertoires in blood. Pairwise subsampling led to the expectation that sequencing depth would affect the degree of clonotype sharing among donors. Across several donors, approximately 4.9% of naive CD4, roughly 3.8% of naive CD8, approximately 2.5% of memory CD4, and 0.4% to 0.45% of memory CD8 clonotypes were shared.

TCR CDR3 regions were amplified from genomic DNA by multiplex PCR using the deep immunoSEQ assay. Extracted genomic DNA from each cell subset was distributed evenly across all wells of several immunoSEQ 96-well plates, and each plate was treated as a replicate. For sorted subsets, about 0.2 ug genomic DNA, equal to some 30,000 T cell genomes, was loaded into each replicate PCR. The purified libraries were quantified using a Qubit 3.0 fluorometer, sized with a Bioanalyzer 2100, and then quantified again using the KAPA Library Quantification kit. Each immunoSEQ 96-well plate was sequenced on its own single-read 150-cycle Illumina NextSeq 550 flow cell. Regarding the original processing steps: Because the immunoSEQ output held only junctional sequences and lacked quality scores, the filtering could not match the filtering applied to full-length reads. To assign V/J genes and CDR3, sequences were annotated against IMGT germline references using PyIR, a Python wrapper for IgBLAST v1.9. Reads with weak V/J assignments (E-value above 1e-6), missing CDR3, stop codons, out-of-frame junctions, or ambiguous translated residues were removed. V3J clonotypes were defined as sequences sharing the same inferred V gene, J gene, and CDR3 amino acid sequence. The percentage overlap between two repertoires was calculated by dividing the number of shared unique clonotypes by the size of the smaller repertoire. Repertoire richness was assessed with RTK rarefaction, the Chao1 estimator, and Recon v2.1 estimates of unobserved clonotypes. Generation probabilities for all TCRbeta clonotypes obtained by the gDNA method from a few donors were computed using OLGA. The table comes from immuneACCESS by way of TCRdb, which keeps in-frame sequences with V and J called. Part of the clones is missing from these tables; in studies checked, under half for an unresolved V gene and the rest for unknown reasons. V and J calls plus clone size are reproduced from that table; the DNA served to infer D and trimming. The sample has around 700,000 clones on record, 72% of them singletons. The ten most abundant clones make up 1.5% to 2% of the sample.

The donors were healthy, HIV-negative adults who had no recently reported acute infections or vaccinations. All donors were Caucasian adults living in Nashville, Tennessee, USA. CD4+ T cells were enriched through magnetic negative selection, after which naive cells were positively selected on CD45RA and the remaining negative fraction served as the memory subset. Blood was collected by leukapheresis, and PBMCs were isolated by Ficoll-Histopaque density gradient centrifugation and then cryopreserved in liquid nitrogen vapor phase. Analytical flow cytometry was used to check the purity and quantity of every magnetically sorted T cell population. From each sorted fraction, genomic DNA was isolated and quantified by UV absorbance on a Nanodrop 2000c. CDR3 length: 14 amino acids, cysteine to phenylalanine. Only CDR3 DNA is held: 42 bases, read in frame from base 1. Reading the germline V gene (reference sequence) gives CDR1 SGHKS and CDR2 YYEKEE.

The receptor comes from a woman in her thirties in good health. The sequence links TRBV5-5 to TRBJ2-5, and TRBD2 matches 7 of the central bases. The DNA end is more similar to TRBJ2-7, so the J call may be wrong. The sample comprised memory CD4+ T cells sorted from blood. In the paper's terms, the cell subset or site label means: CD45RA-negative fraction. The CDR3 protein is CASSFLAAPYEQYF. At the DNA level, the sequence is TGTGCCAGCAGCTTTCTAGCGGCCCCCTACGAGCAGTACTTC.